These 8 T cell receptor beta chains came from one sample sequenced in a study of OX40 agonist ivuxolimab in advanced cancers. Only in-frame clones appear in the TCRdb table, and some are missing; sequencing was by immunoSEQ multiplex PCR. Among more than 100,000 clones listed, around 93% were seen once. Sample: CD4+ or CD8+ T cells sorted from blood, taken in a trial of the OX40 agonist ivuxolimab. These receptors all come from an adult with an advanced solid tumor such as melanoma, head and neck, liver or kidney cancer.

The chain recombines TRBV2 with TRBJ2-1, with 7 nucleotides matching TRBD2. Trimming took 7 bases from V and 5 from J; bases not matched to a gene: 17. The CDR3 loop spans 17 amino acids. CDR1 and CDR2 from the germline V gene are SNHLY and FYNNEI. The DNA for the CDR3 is TGTGCCAGCATCCTCCGGGGTGGGAGCGGGAACCACAATGAGCAGTTCTTC. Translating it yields CASILRGGSGNHNEQFF.

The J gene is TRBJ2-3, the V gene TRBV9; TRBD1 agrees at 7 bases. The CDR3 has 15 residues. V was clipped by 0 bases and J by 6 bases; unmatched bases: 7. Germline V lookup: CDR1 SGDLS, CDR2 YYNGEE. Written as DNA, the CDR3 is TGTGCCAGCAGCGTAGAGGCCAGGGGGATGGATACGCAGTATTTT. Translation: CASSVEARGMDTQYF.

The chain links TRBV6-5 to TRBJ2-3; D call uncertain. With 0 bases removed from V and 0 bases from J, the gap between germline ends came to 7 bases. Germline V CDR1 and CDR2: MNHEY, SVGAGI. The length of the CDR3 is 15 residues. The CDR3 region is CASSYSRTSTDTQYF. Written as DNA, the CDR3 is TGTGCCAGCAGTTACTCGAGGACGAGCACAGATACGCAGTATTTT.

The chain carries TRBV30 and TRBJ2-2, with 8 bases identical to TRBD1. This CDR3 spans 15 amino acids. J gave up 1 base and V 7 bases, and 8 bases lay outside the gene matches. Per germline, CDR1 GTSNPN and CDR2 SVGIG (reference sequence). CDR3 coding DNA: TGTGCCTCCCGATCCGGGACAGGGAACACCGGGGAGCTGTTTTTT. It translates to CASRSGTGNTGELFF.

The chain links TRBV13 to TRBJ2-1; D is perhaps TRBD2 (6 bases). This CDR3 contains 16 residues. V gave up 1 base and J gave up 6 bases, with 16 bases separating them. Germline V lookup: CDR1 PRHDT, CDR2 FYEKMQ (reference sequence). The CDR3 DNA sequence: TGTGCCAGCAGCTTAGTAAGCCAGACTAGGATCAATGAGCAGTTCTTC. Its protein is CASSLVSQTRINEQFF. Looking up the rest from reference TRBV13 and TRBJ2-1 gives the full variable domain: AAGVIQSPRHLIKEKRETATLKCYPIPRHDTVYWYQQGPGQDPQFLISFYEKMQSDKGSIPDRFSAQQFSDYHSELNMSSLELGDSALYFCASSLVSQTRINEQFFGPGTRLTVL.

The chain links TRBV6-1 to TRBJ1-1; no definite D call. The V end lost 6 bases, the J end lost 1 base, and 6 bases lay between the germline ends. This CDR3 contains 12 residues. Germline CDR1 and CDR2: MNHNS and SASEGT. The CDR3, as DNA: TGTGCCAGCAGGGCAGGGAACACTGAAGCTTTCTTT. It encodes CASRAGNTEAFF.

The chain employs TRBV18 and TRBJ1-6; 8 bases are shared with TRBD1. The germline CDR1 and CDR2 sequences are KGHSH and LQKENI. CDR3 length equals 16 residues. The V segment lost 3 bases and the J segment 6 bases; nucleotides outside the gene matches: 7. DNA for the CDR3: TGTGCCAGCTCACCCGGGACAGGAAATACTAATTCACCCCTCCACTTT. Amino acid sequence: CASSPGTGNTNSPLHF.

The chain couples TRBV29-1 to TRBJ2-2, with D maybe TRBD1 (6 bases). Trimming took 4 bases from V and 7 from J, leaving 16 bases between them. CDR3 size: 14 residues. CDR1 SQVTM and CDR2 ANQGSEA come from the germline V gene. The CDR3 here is CSVALAGAVGELFF. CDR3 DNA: TGCAGCGTTGCCTTGGCAGGGGCAGTCGGGGAGCTGTTTTTT.